This TCR beta chain was identified in a study of molecular identifiers for immune sequencing clone quantification. Findings and limits, study-wide: Identical TCR molecules sharing a barcode could underestimate highly expanded clone sizes.

The germline V gene encodes CDR1 SGHNT and CDR2 YENEEA. The CDR3 totals 16 residues. TCRdb itself ran the PCR reads through MiXCR, one entry per CDR3 protein. The sample includes just under 65,000 distinct CDR3 sequences, approximately 18% seen only once; the top ten take more than 1.2%. A note on this clonotype: Its antigen is not known. A much larger clone lies a single base off, so this may be a read error.

The source is a human donor in good health. Some libraries in this study had Jurkat cell RNA spiked in. The V call is TRBV11-3, the J call TRBJ2-1; D not certain. Material: naive CD8+ T cells from blood, with Jurkat cell RNA spiked in. The subset denotes: FACS-sorted CD8+CD4-CCR7+CD45RA+ naive T cells. The CDR3 sequence is CAGSSGLRFTFNEQFF. The DNA of the CDR3 is TGTGCCGGCAGCTCCGGCCTGAGGTTTACATTCAATGAGCAGTTCTTC.